Following are 19 T cell receptor beta chains from one sample sequenced in a study of T cells after yellow fever vaccination. In TCRdb, the 5' RACE reads were re-called with MiXCR into one record per CDR3 protein. The data show around 340,000 distinct CDR3 sequences, 8.7% seen once. Material: PBMCs, obtained on the day of the first yellow fever vaccination. The receptor source for this set is a man younger than 35 who received the YFV17D yellow fever vaccine.

This chain's CDR3 is CASSWDSPNYGYTF. In nucleotides, the CDR3 is TGTGCCAGCAGCTGGGACAGCCCTAACTATGGCTACACCTTC. The chain joins TRBV7-2 to TRBJ1-2; 7 nucleotides align to TRBD1. V was clipped by 4 bases and J by 0 bases; unmatched bases: 2. CDR3 size: 14 residues. CDR1 and CDR2 (germline): SGHTA, FQGNSA.

This clonotype occurred a few times. The V call is TRBV12-3 or TRBV12-4, the J call TRBJ2-5, with TRBD2 matching over 8 bases. This CDR3 contains 15 residues. The J segment lost 5 bases and the V segment lost 1 base, leaving 6 bases of the junction unmatched. CDR3 nucleotide sequence: TGTGCCAGCAGTTTAGGCCTCGGGAGGGGGGAGACCCAGTACTTC. Translation gives CASSLGLGRGETQYF.

The genes are TRBV9 and TRBJ1-5; a weak D match, TRBD1 (5 bases). Germline assignment: CDR1 SGDLS and CDR2 YYNGEE. V lost 0 bases and J 6 bases, leaving 7 bases between the germline ends. This CDR3 is built from 13 residues. In nucleotides, the CDR3 is TGTGCCAGCAGCGTAGGTGGGGGTCAGCCCCAGCATTTT. It codes for CASSVGGGQPQHF. Combining the CDR3 with reference TRBV9 and TRBJ1-5 gives the whole variable domain DSGVTQTPKHLITATGQRVTLRCSPRSGDLSVYWYQQSLDQGLQFLIQYYNGEERAKGNILERFSAQQFPDLHSELNLSSLELGDSALYFCASSVGGGQPQHFGDGTRLSIL.

This clonotype was detected only a few times. In DNA form, the CDR3 reads TGCGCCAGCAGCACCCGGACAGGAACGGGGGAGACCCAGTACTTC. This gives the protein CASSTRTGTGETQYF. The chain uses TRBV4-1 and TRBJ2-5; 7 positions match TRBD1. The CDR3 covers 15 residues. Germline V gene sequence: CDR1 MGHRA, CDR2 YSYEKL. V was pared by 5 bases and J by 5 bases, with 11 bases of the junction left unmatched.

This clonotype was seen more than once but under ten times. This sequence joins TRBV27 and TRBJ1-1, with D possibly TRBD1 on 5 matching bases. V lost 2 bases and J 10 bases, leaving 26 bases between the germline ends. Per the germline V gene, CDR1 is MNHEY and CDR2 is SMNVEV (reference sequence). This CDR3 has 17 amino acids. As DNA, the CDR3 is TGTGCCAGCAGTTTAACGGTGCGCCGGGACTCCCTCGGGGGAGCTTTCTTT. It is translated as CASSLTVRRDSLGGAFF.

This clonotype was seen repeatedly, ten times or more. The V call is TRBV10-2, the J call TRBJ2-5; D gene uncertain. The CDR3 consists of 12 residues. V lost 4 bases to trimming and J lost 0 bases, with 3 bases between them. Germline values: CDR1 WSHSY, CDR2 SAAADI. This CDR3 reads CASSGNQETQYF. CDR3 bases: TGCGCCAGCAGTGGGAACCAAGAGACCCAGTACTTC.

The gene calls are TRBV11-2 and TRBJ2-3; possible D gene TRBD2, 5 bases. The V and J ends lost 6 bases and 3 bases respectively, with 16 bases between them. Germline assignment: CDR1 SGHAT and CDR2 FQNNGV. The CDR3 is made up of 15 amino acids. CDR3 in DNA: TGTGCCAGCAGACCGCCGGGGTTGGCGACAGATACGCAGTATTTT. Translated, it gives CASRPPGLATDTQYF.

This clonotype has more than one count but fewer than ten. CDR3 in amino acids: CASSRGWTEAFF. The CDR3 DNA reads TGTGCCAGCAGTAGGGGGTGGACTGAAGCTTTCTTT. The J gene is TRBJ1-1, the V gene TRBV12-3 or TRBV12-4; D may be TRBD1 (6 bases). V was clipped by 5 bases and J by 5 bases, with 9 bases between them. CDR3 length equals 12 residues.

The chain uses TRBV20-1 and TRBJ2-5; 8 nucleotides line up with TRBD1. With V trimmed by 6 bases and J by 4 bases, 10 bases remained unmatched. This CDR3 comprises 14 residues. Germline CDR1 and CDR2: DFQATT and SNEGSKA (reference sequence). The CDR3 spells CSAARQGLTETQYF. CDR3 in DNA: TGCAGTGCCGCCCGACAGGGGTTAACAGAGACCCAGTACTTC.

The chain recombines TRBV29-1 with TRBJ1-1; D possibly corresponds to TRBD1 (6 bases). The length of the CDR3 is 12 residues. Per the germline V gene, CDR1 is SQVTM and CDR2 is ANQGSEA. Between the trimmed V and J ends, which lost 6 bases and 6 bases, there was a span of 14 bases. The CDR3 nucleotides are TGCAGCGTCGGTGACAGGACCCCTGAAGCTTTCTTT. It encodes CSVGDRTPEAFF.

This clonotype occurred many times. J is TRBJ2-5 and V is TRBV5-1; D is unresolved. Between the trimmed V and J ends, which lost 0 bases and 5 bases, there was a span of 14 bases. CDR3 length equals 15 residues. CDR1 is SGHRS and CDR2 is YFSETQ in the germline V gene. The CDR3 DNA reads TGCGCCAGCAGCTTGGCGGAAGGCCCCCTGGAGACCCAGTACTTC. It codes for CASSLAEGPLETQYF.

This clonotype has more than one count but fewer than ten. The CDR3 sequence is CASSQFGPQNSPLHF. DNA for the CDR3: TGTGCCAGCAGCCAATTTGGTCCACAAAATTCACCCCTCCACTTT. This chain joins TRBV3-1 and TRBJ1-6; D gene unclear. The CDR3 length is 15 residues. Germline-derived CDR1 and CDR2 are LGHDT and YNNKEL (reference sequence). Trimming shortened V by 2 bases and J by 7 bases, and 12 bases separated the two germline ends.

This clonotype was found a few times. The V and J genes are TRBV27 and TRBJ2-7, with 8 bases identical to TRBD2. The length of the CDR3 is 15 residues. Germline loops: CDR1 MNHEY, CDR2 SMNVEV (reference sequence). J gave up 0 bases and V 4 bases, and 5 bases lay outside the gene matches. CDR3 residues: CASSSGGGSSYEQYF. The CDR3 DNA reads as TGTGCCAGCAGTTCCGGGGGGGGGAGCTCCTACGAGCAGTACTTC.

V gene TRBV29-1 combines with J gene TRBJ2-7; 7 positions match TRBD1. This CDR3 contains 15 residues. V shed 5 bases and J 4 bases; nucleotides not matched to a gene: 14. Per germline, CDR1 SQVTM and CDR2 ANQGSEA. CDR3 loop: CSVSTPLGQEYEQYV. The CDR3 DNA reads TGCAGCGTTTCAACCCCTCTCGGACAGGAGTACGAGCAGTACGTC.

This clonotype was seen only a few times. The V and J genes are TRBV12-3 or TRBV12-4 and TRBJ1-1, with D maybe TRBD1 (5 bases). Trimming removed 1 base from V and 5 bases from J, with 17 bases in between. This CDR3 spans 16 amino acids. CDR3 DNA sequence: TGTGCCAGCAGTTTAGGCGGGGGTGGAGGAGGTACTGAAGCTTTCTTT. Its protein is CASSLGGGGGGTEAFF.

This chain links TRBV5-5 with TRBJ2-7, with D unresolved. The CDR3 loop spans 12 amino acids. The V and J ends lost 4 bases and 5 bases respectively, with 10 bases between them. CDR1 and CDR2 from the germline V gene are SGHKS and YYEKEE (reference sequence). CDR3 sequence (DNA): TGTGCCAGCAGCCCCGGGCTCCACGAGCAGTACTTC. Translated: CASSPGLHEQYF.

This clonotype was seen only a few times. V and J are TRBV5-1 and TRBJ2-5, with D tentatively TRBD1 or TRBD2 (5 bases each). V gave up 7 bases and J gave up 2 bases, with 12 bases separating them. The germline V gene encodes CDR1 SGHRS and CDR2 YFSETQ. The CDR3 consists of 13 residues. The CDR3 protein is CASHRDDQETQYF. In DNA form, the CDR3 reads TGCGCCAGCCACCGGGACGATCAAGAGACCCAGTACTTC. Complete variable domain (other parts from reference TRBV5-1 and TRBJ2-5): KAGVTQTPRYLIKTRGQQVTLSCSPISGHRSVSWYQQTPGQGLQFLFEYFSETQRNKGNFPGRFSGRQFSNSRSEMNVSTLELGDSALYLCASHRDDQETQYFGPGTRLLVL.

The chain joins TRBV30 to TRBJ2-2, with D uncertain. This CDR3 region has 14 residues. V was cut by 1 base and J by 2 bases, with 8 bases left in between. The germline V gene has CDR1 GTSNPN and CDR2 SVGIG (reference sequence). CDR3 sequence (DNA): TGTGCCTGGAGTGGTTTAGTTAACACCGGGGAGCTGTTTTTT. This gives the protein CAWSGLVNTGELFF. Full variable domain (outside the CDR3, taken from reference TRBV30 and TRBJ2-2): SQTIHQWPATLVQPVGSPLSLECTVEGTSNPNLYWYRQAAGRGLQLLFYSVGIGQISSEVPQNLSASRPQDRQFILSSKKLLLSDSGFYLCAWSGLVNTGELFFGEGSRLTVL.

This clonotype has just a few counts. The V call is TRBV6-2 or TRBV6-3, the J call TRBJ1-2; no clear D. Germline CDR1 and CDR2: MNHEY and SVGEGT. V dropped 8 bases and J dropped 2 bases, with 15 bases sitting between them. The CDR3 has 14 amino acids. CDR3 sequence: CASQVGRINYGYTF. CDR3 sequence (DNA): TGTGCCAGCCAGGTGGGCAGAATCAACTATGGCTACACCTTC.